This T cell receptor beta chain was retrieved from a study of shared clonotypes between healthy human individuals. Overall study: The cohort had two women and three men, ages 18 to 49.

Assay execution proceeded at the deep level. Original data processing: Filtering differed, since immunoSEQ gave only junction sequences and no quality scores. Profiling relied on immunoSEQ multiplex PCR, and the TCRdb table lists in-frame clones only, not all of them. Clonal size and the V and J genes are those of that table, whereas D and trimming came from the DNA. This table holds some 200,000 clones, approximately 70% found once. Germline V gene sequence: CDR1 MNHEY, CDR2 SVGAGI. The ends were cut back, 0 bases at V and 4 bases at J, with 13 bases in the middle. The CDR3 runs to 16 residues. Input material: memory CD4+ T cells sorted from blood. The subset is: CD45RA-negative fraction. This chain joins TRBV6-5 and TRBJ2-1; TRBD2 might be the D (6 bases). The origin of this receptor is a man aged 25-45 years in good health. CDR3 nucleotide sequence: TGTGCCAGCAGTTACTCTTTAGCGGAGATATACAATGAGCAGTTCTTC. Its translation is CASSYSLAEIYNEQFF.